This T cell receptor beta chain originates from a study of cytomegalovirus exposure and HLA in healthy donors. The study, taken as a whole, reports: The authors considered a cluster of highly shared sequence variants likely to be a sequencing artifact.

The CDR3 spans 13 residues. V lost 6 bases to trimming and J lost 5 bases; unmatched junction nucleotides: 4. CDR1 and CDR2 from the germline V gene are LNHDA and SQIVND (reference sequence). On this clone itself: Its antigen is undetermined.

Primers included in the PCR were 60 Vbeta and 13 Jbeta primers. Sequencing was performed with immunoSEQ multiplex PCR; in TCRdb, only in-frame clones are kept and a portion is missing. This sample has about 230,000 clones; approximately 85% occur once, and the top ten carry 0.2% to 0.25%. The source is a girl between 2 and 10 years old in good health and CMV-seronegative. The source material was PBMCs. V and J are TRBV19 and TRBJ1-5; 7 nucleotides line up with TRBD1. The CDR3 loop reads CASSGRGDQPQHF. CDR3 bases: TGTGCCAGTAGCGGCAGGGGGGATCAGCCCCAGCATTTT.